The rows below give T cell receptor beta chains drawn from one sample of a study of CD8 T cells in Susac syndrome. TCRdb redid the calling of the immunoSEQ multiplex PCR reads with MiXCR, one entry per CDR3 protein. The table records fewer than 200,000 distinct CDR3 sequences, around 90% of them present only once. Sample: CD4+ T cells from PBMCs. These receptors were collected from a human donor with Susac syndrome. Both conserved end residues are trimmed from each CDR3. Only part of the rows carry a size: once, few, many, or a class if the clone is expanded.

CDR3 protein: ASSVQGNNYGYT; V gene: TRBV2; CDR3 length: 12; clone size: once
CDR3 protein: ASSLTRSGSSYNEQF; V gene: TRBV5-1; CDR3 length: 15; clone size: -
CDR3 protein: ASRRSRSEPNVQF; V gene: TRBV6-5; CDR3 length: 13; clone size: -
CDR3 protein: SARERASSSGNTIY; V gene: TRBV20-1; CDR3 length: 14; clone size: -
CDR3 protein: ASSQSGSPNEAF; V gene: TRBV3-1; CDR3 length: 12; clone size: -
CDR3 protein: SAIGQLQETQY; V gene: TRBV20-1; CDR3 length: 11; clone size: -
CDR3 protein: ASSPGWAGYQETQY; V gene: TRBV5-1; CDR3 length: 14; clone size: once
CDR3 protein: ASSLRGLAGGAVNEQF; V gene: TRBV7-3; CDR3 length: 16; clone size: -
CDR3 protein: ASSQRPADTQY; V gene: TRBV3-1; CDR3 length: 11; clone size: -
CDR3 protein: AWIVVQGEAYT; V gene: TRBV30; CDR3 length: 11; clone size: -
CDR3 protein: ASGMTGAPFESNQPQH; V gene: TRBV6-1; CDR3 length: 16; clone size: -
CDR3 protein: ASSLARGSETQY; V gene: TRBV6-1; CDR3 length: 12; clone size: -
CDR3 protein: AIREETGAGELF; V gene: TRBV10-3; CDR3 length: 12; clone size: -
CDR3 protein: ASSAKQVDTYEQY; V gene: TRBV3-1; CDR3 length: 13; clone size: once
CDR3 protein: AISVQAGNYQETQY; V gene: TRBV10-3; CDR3 length: 14; clone size: once
CDR3 protein: ASSFGRAYGYT; V gene: TRBV7-9; CDR3 length: 11; clone size: -
CDR3 protein: ASSLTDRVETNEKLF; V gene: TRBV7-9; CDR3 length: 15; clone size: -
CDR3 protein: ASSIGRRVTGTEAF; V gene: TRBV19; CDR3 length: 14; clone size: -
CDR3 protein: SARDSGPRGNQPQH; V gene: TRBV20-1; CDR3 length: 14; clone size: -
CDR3 protein: ASSKGNEKNGAPY; V gene: TRBV21-1; CDR3 length: 13; clone size: -
CDR3 protein: ASSESPGTLDTQY; V gene: TRBV10-2; CDR3 length: 13; clone size: -
CDR3 protein: ASRFYRGGYGYT; V gene: TRBV6-5; CDR3 length: 12; clone size: -
CDR3 protein: ASTSGKGAYEKLF; V gene: TRBV7-2; CDR3 length: 13; clone size: -
CDR3 protein: ASSLRGLNTEAF; V gene: TRBV7-2; CDR3 length: 12; clone size: few
CDR3 protein: ASSFTGGNEQY; V gene: TRBV5-4; CDR3 length: 11; clone size: -
CDR3 protein: SAILLGKISYEQY; V gene: TRBV29-1; CDR3 length: 13; clone size: once
CDR3 protein: ASSLDSGSTNTGELF; V gene: TRBV11-2; CDR3 length: 15; clone size: -
CDR3 protein: SARGTGRRQPQH; V gene: TRBV20-1; CDR3 length: 12; clone size: -
CDR3 protein: SVRRQENTEAF; V gene: TRBV29-1; CDR3 length: 11; clone size: once
CDR3 protein: SGNPGTGIYEQY; V gene: TRBV20-1; CDR3 length: 12; clone size: -
CDR3 protein: ASSQGPYNEQF; V gene: TRBV3-1; CDR3 length: 11; clone size: -
CDR3 protein: ASSNLLAPKDTDTQY; V gene: TRBV28; CDR3 length: 15; clone size: once
CDR3 protein: SALYRGYEQY; V gene: TRBV20-1; CDR3 length: 10; clone size: -
CDR3 protein: ASSLAFDVQGSSDTQY; V gene: TRBV5-1; CDR3 length: 16; clone size: -
CDR3 protein: ASSLDGPELGEKLF; V gene: TRBV5-1; CDR3 length: 14; clone size: -